Each of the 5 T cell receptor beta chains below was sequenced from the same sample in a study of T cells in localized non-small cell lung cancer. Clones were sequenced by immunoSEQ multiplex PCR, and TCRdb holds only the in-frame ones, with some missing. The data hold about 55,000 clones, with approximately 88% observed a single time. Sequencing used peripheral blood mononuclear cells, obtained before any cancer treatment. The receptors originated from a man aged 40 to 70 with stage III lung adenocarcinoma.

This chain links TRBV10-3 with TRBJ2-7; 7 nucleotides align to TRBD1. Germline-derived CDR1 and CDR2 are ENHRY and SYGVKD. The CDR3 is 12 residues long. After removal of 4 bases from V and 5 bases from J, the junction contained 2 bases not matched to a gene. The DNA of the CDR3 is TGTGCCATCAGTGGACAGGGAGACGAGCAGTACTTC. Protein: CAISGQGDEQYF.

The chain is built from TRBV7-9 and TRBJ1-2; D remains ambiguous. The CDR3 totals 14 residues. Germline V gene data show CDR1 as SEHNR and CDR2 as FQNEAQ (reference sequence). Trimming pared 4 bases from V and 1 base from J, leaving 10 bases between. The CDR3 nucleotides are TGTGCCAGCAGCTCGGTCCGGGTTAACTATGGCTACACCTTC. This encodes CASSSVRVNYGYTF.

This sequence joins TRBV4-3 and TRBJ2-5; weak D call: TRBD2 (6 bases). CDR1 is LGHNA, CDR2 YSLEER, per germline. This CDR3 comprises 15 residues. V shed 3 bases and J shed 5 bases, with 16 bases lying between them. As DNA, the CDR3 is TGCGCCAGCAGCCAGGAGGGAGTATCGGGGGAGACCCAGTACTTC. Translating it yields CASSQEGVSGETQYF.

The chain carries TRBV29-1 and TRBJ2-7; D unclear. The germline gives CDR1 SQVTM, CDR2 ANQGSEA. V shed 6 bases and J shed 3 bases, with 15 bases lying between them. The CDR3 extends over 13 amino acids. CDR3 amino acids: CSVLKDGDYEQYF. For the CDR3, the DNA is TGCAGCGTCCTGAAGGATGGGGACTACGAGCAGTACTTC.

Of note for this clone: The same CDR3 also results from other DNA sequences found in this sample. The CDR3 protein is CASRPTGGNQPQHF. CDR3 bases: TGTGCCAGCAGGCCGACAGGGGGCAATCAGCCCCAGCATTTT. The chain is built from TRBV6-5 and TRBJ1-5, with TRBD1 matching 8 bases. The CDR3 spans 14 residues. CDR1 and CDR2 from the germline V gene are MNHEY and SVGAGI. With V trimmed by 6 bases and J by 2 bases, 3 bases remained unmatched.